This paragraph reports one T cell receptor beta chain. Its antigen remains undetermined. No clone much larger than this one lies a single base away; base qualities are absent. Other DNA sequences in this specimen translate into the identical CDR3. This entry comes from a study of T cell responses to AZD1222 COVID-19 vaccine (dated by TCRdb to about 2021). In terms of the full investigation: A total of 230 to 250 trial participants underwent TCR sequencing, of whom 200 to 220 had received two doses of AZD1222 and about 25 had received two doses of the MenACWY control vaccine. Trial participants were enrolled into age subgroups of 18-55, 56-69 and 70-plus years, which contained about 150, 27 and 61 TCR-sequenced participants, respectively. The paper's findings and limits, for the study overall: Because no samples from the day 14 peak response were available, repertoires could be characterized only after the peak T cell response. Participants were mostly white British, with more females than males. The authors suggested clonal diversity may have been underestimated. In the small 56-69-year group, the increase in depth fell short of significance, most likely because of low power. After two AZD1222 doses, spike-specific TCR breadth and depth were significantly higher than at day 0 and than in MenACWY recipients. Conclusions about previously exposed vaccinees are limited, since just six AZD1222 recipients were seropositive for SARS-CoV-2 at baseline. Reportedly, almost half of the unique spike-specific TCRs recognized epitopes lying outside the regions that are mutated in the B.1.351 and B.1.1.7 variants. The vaccine-associated CD4 TCRs covered the entire spike protein, and the dominant responses fell in regions 160-218 and 743-854.

The germline V gene encodes CDR1 SQVTM and CDR2 ANQGSEA. V loses 1 base of germline sequence and J loses 0 bases, and the interval between the two ends is 6 bases. The CDR3 sequence holds 13 residues, the cysteine and phenylalanine included. CDR3 DNA is the only sequence kept; it has 39 bases, read in frame from the first base. In the paper's terms, the time point label means: about 28 days (+/-7) after the second vaccine dose. AZD1222 recipients whose second dose came at about 4 weeks and those whose second dose came at about 12 weeks were combined into one group, since spike-specific TCR depth and breadth did not differ between the two schedules. The vaccinee samples were drawn from two UK trials, COV001 and COV002, one of which was a single-blind randomized controlled phase 2/3 trial testing AZD1222 (ChAdOx1 nCoV-19) in healthy adults. For TCRbeta chain sequencing, PBMC samples were collected from trial participants at day 0 and at day 28 after the second dose.

The CDR3 regions of human TCRbeta chains were analyzed by immunosequencing. The paper's data handling went like this. TCRs in the repertoires were matched against a reference library of SARS-CoV-2-specific TCRs that had been generated with the MIRA antigen-specificity platform. Breadth was defined as the fraction of unique TCRs that were SARS-CoV-2-associated, and depth was defined as the fraction of total T cells that were SARS-CoV-2-associated. Each spike-specific TCR was assigned to its reactive spike region and to a CD4 or CD8 class using the MIRA data. Log10-transformed breadth and depth values were compared by one-way ANOVA with Sidak's multiple comparisons tests. Entries here come from immuneACCESS through TCRdb and include only in-frame sequences with V and J called. Some clones fail to appear in such tables; in the studies checked, an unresolved V gene covers under half of the shortfall, and the cause of the remainder is unknown. V and J calls and clone size are as listed in that table; D and trimming were resolved from the DNA. For this sample the table gives more than 70,000 clones, of which less than 90% were detected only once. The ten largest clones represent less than 5% of the sample.

This receptor was identified in an adult who received the AZD1222 COVID-19 vaccine. The chain couples TRBV29-1 to TRBJ1-1; too little of a D gene remains to name it. The sample here was peripheral blood, taken 28 days after the second AZD1222 dose. The CDR3 reads as follows: CSVEVTVNTEAFF. The nucleotide sequence reads TGCAGCGTTGAAGTAACGGTGAACACTGAAGCTTTCTTT.